The rows below give T cell receptor beta chains drawn from one sample of a study of T cell responses to AZD1222 COVID-19 vaccine. Assay used: immunoSEQ multiplex PCR; TCRdb lists only in-frame clones, some missing. The profile covers over 140,000 clones, with more than 90% appearing a single time and approximately 5.4% taken by the ten largest. The sequences come from peripheral blood, collected on day 0 of AZD1222 vaccination. The receptors here all came from an adult in good health. CDR3s leave out the opening cysteine and the closing phenylalanine or tryptophan.

V gene	J gene	CDR3 protein
TRBV5-1	TRBJ1-1	ASSLGQRVNTEAF
TRBV9	TRBJ2-7	ASSDDGPGTYEQY
TRBV5-1	TRBJ2-3	ASSPSVAANTQY
TRBV29-1	TRBJ2-3	SVEDPRGATDTQY
TRBV5-1	TRBJ1-6	ASSSEGWNSPLH
TRBV18	TRBJ2-7	ASSPPGQVEQY
TRBV2	TRBJ2-7	ASRGGSYEQY
TRBV24-1	TRBJ1-2	ATSDLRGDGYT
TRBV19	TRBJ1-1	ASSIAGVLGTEAF
TRBV18	TRBJ2-2	ASSPRQGLGELF
TRBV7-9	TRBJ2-5	ASSPPSGRALGETQY
TRBV14	TRBJ2-7	ASSQASGSAYEQY
TRBV5-4	TRBJ2-7	ASSSTGGEQY
TRBV7-8	TRBJ2-2	ASSSSGGAGELF
TRBV28	TRBJ1-4	AVLGRDEKLF
TRBV29-1	TRBJ1-5	SVEQGRDQPQH
TRBV28	TRBJ2-1	ASSPLLAGQIYNEQF
TRBV7-9	TRBJ1-1	ASSSSSNPNTEAF
TRBV10-3	TRBJ1-3	ATREQGSYFSSGNTIY
TRBV4-1	TRBJ2-5	ASSQDWIPDDLQETQY
TRBV9	TRBJ2-2	ASSVRSGSPGELF
TRBV5-1	TRBJ2-3	ASSRDTYTQY
TRBV5-4	TRBJ2-2	ASRTAGASGELF
TRBV2	TRBJ2-2	ASSELAATPTGELF
TRBV11-1	TRBJ2-1	ASSSRDRSYNEQF
TRBV29-1	TRBJ1-1	SVCLPGQGAWDTEAF
TRBV27	TRBJ1-2	ASSFLGGAQRDGYT
TRBV18	TRBJ1-5	ASSPPGTGNQPQH
TRBV10-3	TRBJ2-2	AISTSGIDTGELF
TRBV7-2	TRBJ2-1	ASSLAGVPGRNEQF
TRBV2	TRBJ2-3	ASPPSGGFVDTQY
TRBV10-3	TRBJ2-7	AITTGQSPYEQY
TRBV11-2	TRBJ1-1	ASSLHLNTEAF
TRBV6-5	TRBJ2-3	ASRAGTTDTQY
TRBV5-1	TRBJ1-2	ASSLDRDGYT
TRBV7-9	TRBJ1-2	ASSFTPPQGNYGYT
TRBV11-2	TRBJ2-1	ASSSLAGGRIAF
TRBV7-2	TRBJ2-1	ASSLPPPVYNEQF
TRBV15	TRBJ1-1	ATSRGGQGSFAEAF
TRBV7-2	TRBJ1-6	ASSLVHMDSPLH
TRBV27	TRBJ2-1	ASSKPGTGQNEQF
TRBV10-3	TRBJ2-5	AISPKTGLETQY
TRBV5-1	TRBJ1-2	ASSLTVGDGGYT
TRBV2	TRBJ2-1	ASGMGLAEYNEQF
TRBV10-1	TRBJ2-1	ASSDLLAGSYNEQF